The text below deals with one T cell receptor beta chain. One base away lies a much larger clone, so this may be a sequencing read error. These data originate in a study of molecular identifiers for immune sequencing clone quantification. TCRdb re-analysed the PCR reads in MiXCR, keeping a single row per CDR3 protein. The table includes about 500,000 distinct CDR3 sequences, around 23% detected once. V was trimmed by 5 bases and J by 6 bases, leaving 14 bases between them. Germline CDR1 and CDR2: SEHNR and FQNEAQ (reference sequence). The CDR3 contains 13 residues. Naive CD8 T cells were FACS-sorted by CD8+CD4-CCR7+CD45RA+ markers.

The sequence came from a human donor in good health. Some libraries in this study had Jurkat cell RNA spiked in. Sequencing was carried out using naive CD8+ T cells from blood, with Jurkat cell RNA spiked in. The subset denotes: FACS-sorted CD8+CD4-CCR7+CD45RA+ naive T cells. The V call is TRBV7-9, the J call TRBJ2-7; D not certain. The CDR3 DNA reads TGTGCCAGCAGCCCAAGCATCTGGGGCGAGCAGTACTTC. It codes for CASSPSIWGEQYF.